The 27 T cell receptor beta chains below were found in one sample sequenced in a study of cytomegalovirus exposure and HLA in healthy donors. The PCR ran on 60 Vbeta and 13 Jbeta primers. Produced via immunoSEQ multiplex PCR; TCRdb's table is partial and in-frame only. The data show fewer than 150,000 clones, with 82% seen just once and around 2.3% held by the top ten. Sequenced: PBMCs. Receptors originate from a woman aged 18 to 35 in good health and CMV-seronegative.

CDR3 nucleotides: TGTGCCACCCACGCTGGGGGGAGGGACATTCAGTACTTC. This gives the protein CATHAGGRDIQYF. The rearrangement uses TRBV28 and TRBJ2-4; 7 nucleotides match TRBD2. The germline V gene has CDR1 MDHEN and CDR2 SYDVKM. Trimming took 10 bases from V and 8 from J; bases not matched to a gene: 11. This CDR3 is built from 13 residues.

For this clone: In the same sample, other DNA sequences code for this CDR3. The chain recombines TRBV2 with TRBJ2-5, with 7 bases that match TRBD1. Germline assignment: CDR1 SNHLY and CDR2 FYNNEI. This CDR3 region has 14 residues. Trimming took 7 bases from V and 3 from J; bases not matched to a gene: 8. CDR3 in amino acids: CASNAGTEKETQYF. DNA for the CDR3: TGTGCCAGCAACGCAGGGACAGAAAAAGAGACCCAGTACTTC. Based on the CDR3 plus reference TRBV2 and TRBJ2-5, the full variable domain is EPEVTQTPSHQVTQMGQEVILRCVPISNHLYFYWYRQILGQKVEFLVSFYNNEISEKSEIFDDQFSVERPDGSNFTLKIRSTKLEDSAMYFCASNAGTEKETQYFGPGTRLLVL.

The chain joins TRBV27 to TRBJ2-1; TRBD1 agrees at 7 bases. The CDR3 has 16 residues. V gave up 5 bases and J gave up 6 bases; unmatched junction bases: 13. The V gene's germline CDR1 is MNHEY and CDR2 SMNVEV (reference sequence). This CDR3 reads CASSTYRGFVVNEQFF. CDR3 DNA sequence: TGTGCCAGCAGTACCTACAGGGGCTTTGTGGTCAATGAGCAGTTCTTC.

The rearrangement uses TRBV2 and TRBJ1-2, with 11 nucleotides matching TRBD1. CDR3 length: 14 amino acids. V gave up 7 bases and J gave up 7 bases; unmatched junction bases: 8. CDR1 and CDR2 (germline): SNHLY, FYNNEI. The CDR3 DNA is TGTGCCAGCACCCTAGGAGGGACAGGGGGTGGCTACACCTTC. Amino acid sequence: CASTLGGTGGGYTF.

The chain combines TRBV27 with TRBJ2-7, with 9 bases fitting TRBD1. Trimming at V came to 3 bases and at J to 4 bases, leaving 7 bases not matched to a gene. CDR1 is MNHEY, CDR2 SMNVEV, per germline (reference sequence). The CDR3 has 15 residues. Written as DNA, the CDR3 is TGTGCCAGCAGTTTTCGGGACAGGGTAAGGTACGAGCAGTACTTC. Protein: CASSFRDRVRYEQYF.

This chain joins TRBV14 and TRBJ2-7; 7 bases align to TRBD2. Trimming removed 4 bases from V and 4 bases from J; junction bases left unmatched: 4. The CDR3 is 13 amino acids. Germline loops: CDR1 SGHDN, CDR2 FVKESK. CDR3 nucleotide sequence: TGTGCCAGCAGCCGAGCGGGACCTTACGAGCAGTACTTC. Translated, it gives CASSRAGPYEQYF.

The V call is TRBV7-2, the J call TRBJ1-1; D unclear. CDR1 SGHTA and CDR2 FQGNSA come from the germline V gene. This CDR3 contains 14 residues. V was pared by 2 bases and J by 1 base, with 8 bases between. The DNA of the CDR3 is TGTGCCAGCAGCTTAAGCCGGGGGAACACTGAAGCTTTCTTT. It codes for CASSLSRGNTEAFF.

This chain uses TRBV6-1 with TRBJ1-2, with 7 bases matching TRBD1. Germline-derived CDR1 and CDR2 are MNHNS and SASEGT. V lost 2 bases to trimming and J lost 1 base; unmatched junction nucleotides: 1. The CDR3 contains 14 residues. CDR3 nucleotide sequence: TGTGCCAGCAGTGAAACAGGGGATAACTATGGCTACACCTTC. The encoded protein is CASSETGDNYGYTF.

The chain recombines TRBV29-1 with TRBJ2-2; TRBD2 agrees at 7 bases. The junction had 11 bases not matched to a gene; V was cut back by 4 bases and J by 3 bases. This CDR3 region has 16 residues. The germline V gene encodes CDR1 SQVTM and CDR2 ANQGSEA. CDR3 in amino acids: CSVGGGNRLDTGELFF. CDR3 DNA: TGCAGCGTTGGGGGGGGGAATAGACTAGACACCGGGGAGCTGTTTTTT.

The V call is TRBV10-2, the J call TRBJ2-7; D may be TRBD2 (6 bases). V was shortened by 5 bases and J by 4 bases, with 12 bases between the two germline ends. The CDR3 runs to 13 residues. Germline loops: CDR1 WSHSY, CDR2 SAAADI. CDR3 amino acids: CASSPGSKYEQYF. The CDR3 DNA reads TGCGCCAGCAGTCCCGGGAGTAAGTACGAGCAGTACTTC.

The CDR3 region is CASSVDSYGYTF. The CDR3 DNA follows: TGTGCCAGCAGCGTGGACAGCTATGGCTACACCTTC. The chain carries TRBV2 and TRBJ1-2; TRBD1 is a possible D gene (6 bases). This CDR3 has 12 amino acids. With 6 bases removed from V and 4 bases from J, the gap between germline ends came to 9 bases. The germline gives CDR1 SNHLY, CDR2 FYNNEI.

The chain has TRBV7-2 and TRBJ2-1, with D hard to call. Germline V CDR1 and CDR2: SGHTA, FQGNSA. The ends were cut back, 2 bases at V and 3 bases at J, with 11 bases in the middle. This CDR3 spans 15 amino acids. The CDR3 DNA reads TGTGCCAGCAGCTTAAGTCGCACTTTCTACAATGAGCAGTTCTTC. Translation: CASSLSRTFYNEQFF.

The chain couples TRBV12-5 to TRBJ1-1; D call uncertain. V was cut by 9 bases and J by 4 bases, with 12 bases left in between. Germline V gene lookup returns CDR1 LGHNT and CDR2 FRNRAP. The CDR3 covers 12 residues. DNA for the CDR3: TGTGCTAGCCTCCTCGAGGGCACTGAAGCTTTCTTT. This gives the protein CASLLEGTEAFF.

The chain links TRBV4-1 to TRBJ1-1; TRBD1 matches at 8 bases. The ends lost 3 bases at V and 4 bases at J; junction bases unmatched: 7. The CDR3 runs 15 residues. Germline values: CDR1 MGHRA, CDR2 YSYEKL. CDR3 in DNA: TGCGCCAGCAGCCATGGACAGGGTAGGAGCACTGAAGCTTTCTTT. Protein product: CASSHGQGRSTEAFF.

The chain combines TRBV14 with TRBJ2-7; 9 bases match TRBD1. CDR3 length: 16 amino acids. V lost 5 bases and J lost 5; bases outside the gene matches: 13. The germline gives CDR1 SGHDN, CDR2 FVKESK. The CDR3 protein is CASSYRRTGVINEQYF. CDR3 nucleotides: TGTGCCAGCAGCTATCGTCGGACAGGGGTTATCAACGAGCAGTACTTC.

The rearrangement links TRBV28 to TRBJ2-1; TRBD2 matches at 8 bases. CDR1 and CDR2 (germline): MDHEN, SYDVKM. Trimming at V came to 1 base and at J to 4 bases, leaving 6 bases not matched to a gene. The CDR3 has 16 amino acids. The CDR3 loop is CASSLSGREVYNEQFF. Here the CDR3 DNA reads TGTGCCAGCAGTTTATCGGGGCGGGAGGTTTACAATGAGCAGTTCTTC.

As for this clone: A read error is the likely source, as a far larger clone sits one nucleotide away. The same CDR3 can be traced to other DNA sequences in this sample. The chain couples TRBV5-6 to TRBJ1-1; no clear D. Germline assignment: CDR1 SGHDT and CDR2 YYEEEE. CDR3 size: 15 residues. V shed 0 bases and J shed 5 bases, with 14 bases lying between them. The CDR3 coding sequence is TGTGCCAGCAGCTTGGTCGGGGAAGTTAAGACTGAAGCTTTCTTT. This translates into CASSLVGEVKTEAFF. The whole variable domain, filled in from reference TRBV5-6 and TRBJ1-1, reads DAGVTQSPTHLIKTRGQQVTLRCSPKSGHDTVSWYQQALGQGPQFIFQYYEEEERQRGNFPDRFSGHQFPNYSSELNVNALLLGDSALYLCASSLVGEVKTEAFFGQGTRLTVV.

This chain joins TRBV27 and TRBJ1-1; D gene ambiguous. The CDR3 contains 14 residues. Germline values: CDR1 MNHEY, CDR2 SMNVEV (reference sequence). The germline V and J ends were trimmed by 3 bases and 1 base, with 9 bases remaining between them. CDR3 loop: CASSLFAGNTEAFF. The CDR3 DNA sequence: TGTGCCAGCAGTTTGTTCGCGGGGAACACTGAAGCTTTCTTT.

CDR3 bases: TGTGCCAGTCCTCCAACAGGGTCGACTGAAGCTTTCTTT. Protein sequence: CASPPTGSTEAFF. This chain connects TRBV19 to TRBJ1-1; weak D call: TRBD1 (6 bases). The CDR3 spans 13 residues. Trimming removed 8 bases at V and 5 bases at J, with 15 bases between. In germline, CDR1 is LNHDA, CDR2 SQIVND (reference sequence).

About this clone: At one end, the junction sequence differs from germline, possibly due to a read error. The J gene is TRBJ2-5, the V gene TRBV29-1; a weak D match, TRBD2 (6 bases). The germline CDR1 and CDR2 sequences are SQVTM and ANQGSEA. The CDR3 spans 12 residues. The CDR3 nucleotides read TGCAGCGGCCAAACTAGCCAAAAGACCCAGTACTTC. It translates to CSGQTSQKTQYF.

CDR3 amino acids: CASSLAGGAADTQYF. In nucleotides, the CDR3 is TGTGCCAGCAGCTTAGCAGGGGGGGCGGCAGATACGCAGTATTTT. The V call is TRBV7-2, the J call TRBJ2-3; a possible D gene is TRBD2 (7 bases). Between the trimmed V and J ends, which lost 0 bases and 4 bases, there was a span of 11 bases. The length of the CDR3 is 15 residues. From germline, CDR1 is SGHTA and CDR2 FQGNSA.

The chain combines TRBV19 with TRBJ1-4; a possible D gene is TRBD1 (5 bases). Trimming cost V 4 bases and J 7 bases, with 7 bases left between them. The CDR3 spans 12 residues. Germline CDR1 reads LNHDA; CDR2 reads SQIVND (reference sequence). The CDR3 DNA reads TGTGCCAGTAGTACAGGGTTTGAAAAACTGTTTTTT. Translated, it gives CASSTGFEKLFF.

The J gene is TRBJ2-7, the V gene TRBV27; D perhaps matches TRBD1 (6 bases). From germline, CDR1 is MNHEY and CDR2 SMNVEV (reference sequence). The CDR3 has 14 residues. This CDR3 is CPTGRSALTYEQYV. CDR3 coding DNA: TGCCCGACAGGACGCTCTGCTCTAACCTACGAGCAGTACGTC.

The chain carries TRBV11-1 and TRBJ1-3; D not resolved. V shed 1 base and J shed 7 bases, with 11 bases lying between them. The length of the CDR3 is 14 residues. Germline lookup yields CDR1 SGHAT and CDR2 FQDESV (reference sequence). The CDR3 DNA is TGTGCCAGCAGCTTAGAAGACGGGAGGAACACCATATATTTT. Amino acid sequence: CASSLEDGRNTIYF.

The rearrangement links TRBV4-1 to TRBJ1-4; D is possibly TRBD1 (6 bases). V lost 4 bases and J 7 bases, leaving 16 bases between the germline ends. The CDR3 spans 15 residues. Germline V lookup: CDR1 MGHRA, CDR2 YSYEKL. CDR3 in DNA: TGCGCCAGCAGCCCCCGGACAGCTCTTAGTGAAAAACTGTTTTTT. Amino acids: CASSPRTALSEKLFF.

In its sample, this clone was seen once. The CDR3 loop reads CASSQGRGREVQDTQYF. CDR3 sequence (DNA): TGCGCCAGCAGCCAAGGCAGGGGGCGCGAGGTTCAAGATACGCAGTATTTT. The chain recombines TRBV4-1 with TRBJ2-3; 8 bases map to TRBD1. With 1 base clipped from V and 5 bases from J, the junction kept 11 bases outside the gene matches. CDR3 length: 17 amino acids. The germline gives CDR1 MGHRA, CDR2 YSYEKL.

V and J are TRBV4-1 and TRBJ1-5; TRBD1 might be the D (5 bases). The CDR3 is made up of 16 amino acids. Between the trimmed V and J ends, which lost 2 bases and 5 bases, there was a span of 16 bases. The germline V gene has CDR1 MGHRA and CDR2 YSYEKL. Written as DNA, the CDR3 is TGCGCCAGCAGCCAAATGCCTCCGGGGGAGGATCAGCCCCAGCATTTT. Translated, it gives CASSQMPPGEDQPQHF.